Listed here are 2 T cell receptor beta chains from one sample, sequenced in a study of blood T cell repertoires in COVID-19. Only in-frame clones appear in the TCRdb table, and some are missing; sequencing was by immunoSEQ multiplex PCR. Here the sample spans over 70,000 clones, 80% to 95% being singletons. The sequencing input was peripheral blood. These receptors were taken from a man aged 18 to 30 with COVID-19, enrolled during active disease.

The V call is TRBV7-2, the J call TRBJ1-2; tentatively, D is TRBD1 (5 bases). Trimming shortened V by 1 base and J by 13 bases, and 19 bases separated the two germline ends. The length of the CDR3 is 14 residues. Germline V CDR1 and CDR2: SGHTA, FQGNSA. The CDR3: CASSLVSADSWITF. CDR3 DNA: TGTGCCAGCAGCTTAGTGAGCGCAGACAGTTGGATCACCTTC.

The rearrangement joins TRBV11-2 to TRBJ2-4; D perhaps matches TRBD2 (6 bases). Trimming cost V 6 bases and J 0 bases, with 18 bases left between them. Germline V CDR1 and CDR2: SGHAT, FQNNGV. This CDR3 is 17 amino acids long. CDR3 coding DNA: TGTGCCAGCAGTAATCCGGGACTTTTGCTAGCCAAAAACATTCAGTACTTC. It yields the protein CASSNPGLLLAKNIQYF.